The T cell receptor (beta chain) under discussion was sequenced for a study of T cells in Graves' hyperthyroidism and ophthalmopathy. The germline CDR1 and CDR2 sequences are MGHRA and YSYEKL. This CDR3 has 15 amino acids. V was pared by 0 bases and J by 1 base, with 7 bases between. Regions amplified from RNA transcripts were the TCR beta CDR3 regions. In the first-round RT-PCR of the TCR CDR3, the HTBI primer set was used. TCRdb passed the multiplex PCR reads through MiXCR, listing each CDR3 protein once. This table holds roughly 290,000 distinct CDR3 sequences, about 17% found once. Material for sequencing was blood. This receptor was taken from an older woman with Graves' ophthalmopathy. J is TRBJ2-4 and V is TRBV4-1; D is unresolved. CDR3 DNA: TGCGCCAGCAGCCAAGACAGGAACGCCAAAAACATTCAGTACTTC. This translates into CASSQDRNAKNIQYF.